A single T cell receptor beta chain is shown here with its context. The antigen is not known. TCRdb's copy holds only in-frame clones and misses some; the assay was immunoSEQ multiplex PCR. The data show about 92,000 clones, approximately 91% seen once. The data are from a study of T cells in localized non-small cell lung cancer. Regarding the study as a whole: Longer overall survival was seen with higher T cell density measured in blood. Measurement of T cell clonality placed uninvolved adjacent lung highest, above the level in tumor. Sequencing, confined to only one tumor region, leaves heterogeneity possible. In adjacent lung appeared a median about 58 of the top 100 tumor clones.

Germline V gives CDR1 SGHNT, CDR2 YYREEE (reference sequence). The CDR3 contains 15 residues. V was shortened by 1 base and J by 0 bases, with 8 bases between the two germline ends. The chain is built from TRBV5-4 and TRBJ1-3, with D uncertain. The input for sequencing was PBMCs, taken before any cancer treatment. The receptor comes from a woman aged 40-69 years with stage II squamous cell lung carcinoma. CDR3 in amino acids: CASSLLRDSGNTIYF. CDR3 coding DNA: TGTGCCAGCAGCTTGCTGCGGGACTCTGGAAACACCATATATTTT. The full variable domain, in which reference TRBV5-4 and TRBJ1-3 provide the parts outside the CDR3, is ETGVTQSPTHLIKTRGQQVTLRCSSQSGHNTVSWYQQALGQGPQFIFQYYREEENGRGNFPPRFSGLQFPNYSSELNVNALELDDSALYLCASSLLRDSGNTIYFGEGSWLTVV.